This paragraph covers one TCR beta chain sequence. In the source study's methods: Nucleated cell number was recorded as an estimate derived from reference gene primer amplification. The assay was immunoSEQ multiplex PCR, and TCRdb's table has in-frame clones only and misses some. From that table come the V and J calls and clone size; the DNA was used to work out D and trimming. This sample yields roughly 250,000 clones, of which 70% to 85% are seen a single time; roughly a tenth belongs to the top ten. These data belong to a study of blood T cell repertoires in COVID-19. Trimming removed 2 bases from V and 9 bases from J; junction bases left unmatched: 13. CDR3 size: 16 residues. Germline values: CDR1 SGHRS, CDR2 YFSETQ.

The chain joins TRBV5-1 to TRBJ1-4; 7 bases are a match to TRBD1. Source material: peripheral blood. The TCR comes from a woman over 75 with acute or convalescent COVID-19. CDR3 sequence: CASSFNPGQASQKLFF. CDR3 DNA sequence: TGCGCCAGCAGCTTTAACCCCGGACAGGCCTCTCAAAAACTGTTTTTT.